This TCR beta chain was sequenced in a study of blood T cell repertoires in COVID-19. About the research overall: The analysed material was cDNA or gDNA that came from T cells, B-cell-depleted T cells, or PBMCs.

Libraries were prepared by immunoSEQ multiplex PCR; TCRdb keeps only in-frame clonotypes and omits some of them. This table has about 200,000 clones, approximately 91% appearing once. The CDR3 is 13 amino acids. Germline lookup yields CDR1 SGHRS and CDR2 YFSETQ. V shed 5 bases and J 5 bases; nucleotides not matched to a gene: 4. The receptor comes from a woman aged 40 to 55 with acute or convalescent COVID-19. The V and J genes are TRBV5-1 and TRBJ2-4; 7 bases are shared with TRBD1. Sequencing was done on a sample of peripheral blood. In DNA form, the CDR3 reads TGCGCCAGCAGTAGGGACAGCCAAAACATTCAGTACTTC. It codes for CASSRDSQNIQYF.